This T cell receptor beta chain was sequenced for a study of T cells expressing NK-cell markers (dated by TCRdb to the early 2020s). Some background on the complete study: In sorted CD3+CD56+NKG2C+, CD3+CD56+NKG2C- and CD3+CD56-NKG2C+ T-cell subsets from about eight donors, TCR beta-chain repertoires were profiled. Seven of the eight sequenced donors were HCMV-seropositive and one was HCMV-seronegative. The study sequenced eight donors, all healthy volunteers chosen at random: three men and five women. Illumina HiSeq 2000/2500, MiSeq or NextSeq was used to sequence libraries as 2 x 150 bp reads.

In regard to this clonotype: The specificity of this receptor is unknown.

Results and caveats for the whole study, not just this receptor: In six donors, the dominant CD3+CD56+NKG2C+ clonotypes ranked among the top 10 CD8+ clonotypes, making up 1.0-7.0% of CD8+ T cells. Those dominant clonotypes were again the most abundant among CD3+CD56-NKG2C+ cells in a few donors, at roughly 28.3-65%. It remained unclear whether the expanded NKG2C-expressing T cell clones were specific for HCMV antigens.

Sequencing used an Illumina HiSeq 2000. The TCR beta cDNA libraries were made using 5'RACE template switching, a step that added both a universal primer site and unique molecular identifiers. Priming for cDNA synthesis came from the TCR beta constant segment, and two successive PCR amplification steps followed. Concerning the study's data processing: MIGEC was used to demultiplex reads and group the reads by UMI, and MiTCR was used to assemble and quantify clonotypes. To exclude erroneous sequences, only TCR cDNA sequences supported by at least two reads were retained. Downstream repertoire analysis used the tcR package, and clonotypes were matched across fractions by CDR3 nucleotide sequence plus V segment. Antigen specificity was annotated against VDJdb with VDJmatch, allowing one amino acid substitution in CDR3. TCRdb reprocessed the reads; each CDR3 protein sequence makes one entry, and DNA is unavailable. The V and J calls here are based on TCRdb, not the publication. The sample's clone listing holds 550,000 to 600,000 distinct CDR3 sequences. Together, the top ten hold around 4% of the sample.

HCMV-specific IgG was detected in serum with a commercial ELISA kit to determine HCMV serostatus. Ficoll density gradient centrifugation was used to isolate peripheral blood mononuclear cells from blood. The CDR3 measures 13 amino acids from cysteine to phenylalanine. DNA is not on record. According to the germline V gene (reference sequence), CDR1 reads LNHNV and CDR2 reads YYDKDF. The rearranged segments are TRBV15 and TRBJ2-1. This TCR was sampled from a man aged 18 to 30 in good health. Donor details come from another sample of the same person, matched by shared clones. The sample comprised blood T cells: a sorted CD56 or NKG2C T cell subset, CD4+ or CD8+ T cells, or bulk PBMC T cells (not recorded which). Here the CDR3 is given as CATSRATKPEQFF.